These 14 T cell receptor beta chains share one sample of origin, sequenced in a study of OX40 agonist ivuxolimab in advanced cancers. Receptor amplification or capture employed the immunoSEQ multiplex PCR assay. TCRdb limited this immuneACCESS table to in-frame rearrangements with V and J called. A share of clones is missing; checked studies link under half to unresolved V genes, and the rest is unexplained. This sample has 70,000 to 95,000 clones in its table, and around 88% of those were observed once. The ten top clones hold 6.9% of the sample. Material: CD4+ or CD8+ T cells sorted from blood, obtained in a trial of the OX40 agonist ivuxolimab. The receptors derive from an adult with an advanced solid tumor such as melanoma, head and neck, liver or kidney cancer.

This chain links TRBV6-6 with TRBJ1-1; a weak D match, TRBD1 (6 bases). Trimming pared 3 bases from V and 1 base from J, leaving 12 bases between. The CDR3 runs 15 residues. The germline gives CDR1 MNHNY, CDR2 SVGAGI (reference sequence). The CDR3 nucleotides are TGTGCCAGCAGTTATTTCCGACAGGAGAACACTGAAGCTTTCTTT. This translates into CASSYFRQENTEAFF.

V usage is TRBV6-1 and J usage is TRBJ1-4; possibly TRBD1 for D (6 bases). V lost 10 bases to trimming and J lost 7 bases, with 19 bases between them. The CDR3 extends over 14 amino acids. Germline V gene data show CDR1 as MNHNS and CDR2 as SASEGT. The CDR3 region is CATIRGAWSEKLFF. In nucleotides, the CDR3 is TGTGCCACCATAAGGGGGGCATGGAGTGAAAAACTGTTTTTT.

The chain has TRBV30 and TRBJ2-7; tentative D call: TRBD2 (5 bases). The CDR3 totals 15 residues. Deletions cut 0 bases from V and 6 bases from J, with 18 bases between. The V gene's germline CDR1 is GTSNPN and CDR2 SVGIG (reference sequence). CDR3 in DNA: TGTGCCTGGAGTGTCGGGAAGGTCCGAGGAGGCGAGCAGTACTTC. The encoded protein is CAWSVGKVRGGEQYF.

This chain links TRBV15 with TRBJ2-4, with 7 positions matching TRBD1. Per the germline V gene, CDR1 is LNHNV and CDR2 is YYDKDF (reference sequence). The CDR3 has 14 residues. V lost 2 bases to trimming and J lost 7 bases; unmatched junction nucleotides: 5. The CDR3 coding sequence is TGTGCCACCAGCAGATCATGGGGACAGAACATTCAGTACTTC. This translates into CATSRSWGQNIQYF.

The chain couples TRBV7-9 to TRBJ2-5; D may correspond to TRBD1 or TRBD2 (6 bases each). The end of the DNA fits TRBJ2-7 better, so the J call may be wrong. This CDR3 region has 13 residues. Germline CDR1 is SEHNR and CDR2 is FQNEAQ (reference sequence). The CDR3 protein is CASSTRGQNEQYF. The CDR3 bases are TGTGCCAGCAGTACCCGGGGGCAGAACGAGCAGTACTTC.

This chain connects TRBV4-2 to TRBJ2-2; the match to TRBD2 covers 13 bases. V lost 4 bases to trimming and J lost 5 bases; unmatched junction nucleotides: 7. Germline V gene data show CDR1 as LGHNA and CDR2 as YNFKEQ. The CDR3 length is 17 residues. CDR3 in amino acids: CASSLGTSGVGTGELFF. CDR3 bases: TGTGCCAGCAGCCTCGGGACTAGCGGGGTTGGAACCGGGGAGCTGTTTTTT.

The chain couples TRBV7-9 to TRBJ1-3; D is ambiguous. The V gene lost 9 bases and the J gene lost 4 bases, with 16 bases spanning the gap. This CDR3 spans 14 amino acids. Germline lookup yields CDR1 SEHNR and CDR2 FQNEAQ (reference sequence). The CDR3 coding sequence is TGTGCCAGTCTAGTCGGTACCTGGGGAAACACCATATATTTT. Translating gives CASLVGTWGNTIYF.

J is TRBJ2-3 and V is TRBV10-1; D call uncertain. V was cut by 3 bases and J by 3 bases, with 10 bases left in between. There are 14 residues in the CDR3. Germline CDR1 is WNHNN and CDR2 is SYGVQD (reference sequence). In DNA form, the CDR3 reads TGCGCCAGCAGTGATTATTATGCGACAGATACGCAGTATTTT. Protein sequence: CASSDYYATDTQYF.

The V gene is TRBV7-2, the J gene TRBJ1-2; D call uncertain. This CDR3 contains 14 residues. Germline V gene sequence: CDR1 SGHTA, CDR2 FQGNSA. Trimming took 0 bases from V and 2 from J, leaving 7 bases between them. The CDR3 reads CASSLARDNYGYTF. The CDR3 nucleotides read TGTGCCAGCAGCTTAGCCCGCGACAACTATGGCTACACCTTC.

The CDR3 is CASSLDLVWSQHF. CDR3 nucleotides: TGTGCCAGCAGCTTGGATTTGGTATGGTCCCAGCATTTT. The chain combines TRBV5-5 with TRBJ1-5; D is undetermined. The ends were cut back, 0 bases at V and 11 bases at J, with 12 bases in the middle. This CDR3 is built from 13 residues. CDR1 is SGHKS, CDR2 YYEKEE, per germline (reference sequence).

The chain couples TRBV9 to TRBJ2-3; D is possibly TRBD2 (6 bases). CDR3 length: 15 amino acids. Germline loops: CDR1 SGDLS, CDR2 YYNGEE. Between the trimmed V and J ends, which lost 0 bases and 2 bases, there was a span of 10 bases. The CDR3 loop is CASSVGGGTTDTQYF. In DNA form, the CDR3 reads TGTGCCAGCAGCGTAGGTGGAGGGACCACAGATACGCAGTATTTT.

CDR3 loop: CASSYSSWGPYEQYF. CDR3 nucleotides: TGTGCCAGCAGTTACTCGAGCTGGGGGCCCTACGAGCAGTACTTC. The genes are TRBV6-5 and TRBJ2-7, with a weak D call TRBD1 (6 bases). The CDR3 runs 15 residues. V was trimmed by 0 bases and J by 2 bases, leaving 11 bases between them. The germline V gene encodes CDR1 MNHEY and CDR2 SVGAGI.

This chain links TRBV5-4 with TRBJ1-2; the D is unclear. Germline CDR1 reads SGHNT; CDR2 reads YYREEE (reference sequence). The CDR3 has 14 amino acids. V was pared by 9 bases and J by 0 bases, with 15 bases between. The CDR3 DNA is TGTGCCACCTCCCCATACGTCTCTAACTATGGCTACACCTTC. Amino acid sequence: CATSPYVSNYGYTF.

V usage is TRBV6-1 and J usage is TRBJ1-4, with a tentative D call TRBD1 (6 bases). Trimming took 3 bases from V and 8 from J, leaving 19 bases between them. CDR3 length: 16 amino acids. Germline V gene lookup returns CDR1 MNHNS and CDR2 SASEGT. CDR3 DNA: TGTGCCAGCAGTGATTTATGGACAGTACGCAGCGAAAAACTGTTTTTT. Its translation is CASSDLWTVRSEKLFF.